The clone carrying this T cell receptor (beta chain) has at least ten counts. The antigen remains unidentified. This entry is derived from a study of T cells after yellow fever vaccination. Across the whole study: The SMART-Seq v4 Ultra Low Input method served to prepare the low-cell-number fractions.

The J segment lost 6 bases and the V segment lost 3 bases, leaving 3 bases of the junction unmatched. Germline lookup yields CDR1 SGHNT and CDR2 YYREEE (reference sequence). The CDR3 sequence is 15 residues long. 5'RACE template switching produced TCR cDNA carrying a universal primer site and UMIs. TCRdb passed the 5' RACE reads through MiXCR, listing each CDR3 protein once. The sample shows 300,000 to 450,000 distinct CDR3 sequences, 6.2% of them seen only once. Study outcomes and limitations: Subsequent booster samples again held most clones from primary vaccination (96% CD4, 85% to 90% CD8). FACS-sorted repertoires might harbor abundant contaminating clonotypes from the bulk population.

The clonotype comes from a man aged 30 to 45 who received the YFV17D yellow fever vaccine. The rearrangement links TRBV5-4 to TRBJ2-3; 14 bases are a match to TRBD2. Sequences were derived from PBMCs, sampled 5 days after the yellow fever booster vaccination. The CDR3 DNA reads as TGTGCCAGCAGCTCGGGACTAGCGGGAGTTGATACGCAGTATTTT. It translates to CASSSGLAGVDTQYF.